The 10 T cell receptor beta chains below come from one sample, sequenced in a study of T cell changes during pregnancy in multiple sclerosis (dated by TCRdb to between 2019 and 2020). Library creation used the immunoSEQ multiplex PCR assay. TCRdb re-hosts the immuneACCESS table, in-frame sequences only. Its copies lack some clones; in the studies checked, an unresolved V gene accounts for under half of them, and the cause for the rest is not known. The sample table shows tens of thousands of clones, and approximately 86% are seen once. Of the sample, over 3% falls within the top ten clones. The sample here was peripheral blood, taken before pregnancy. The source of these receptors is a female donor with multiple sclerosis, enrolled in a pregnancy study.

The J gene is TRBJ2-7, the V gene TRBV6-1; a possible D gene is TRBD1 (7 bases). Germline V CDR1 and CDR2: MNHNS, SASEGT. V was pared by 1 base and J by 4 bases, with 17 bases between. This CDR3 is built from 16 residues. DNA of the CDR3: TGTGCCAGCAGTGAAGATTCAGGAGGGGGCGGATACGAGCAGTACTTC. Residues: CASSEDSGGGGYEQYF.

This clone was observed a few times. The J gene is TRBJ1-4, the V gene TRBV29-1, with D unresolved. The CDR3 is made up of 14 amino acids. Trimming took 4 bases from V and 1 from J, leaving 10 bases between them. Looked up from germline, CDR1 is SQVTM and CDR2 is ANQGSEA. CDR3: CSVGAEGTNEKLFF. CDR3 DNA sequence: TGCAGCGTTGGTGCGGAAGGAACTAATGAAAAACTGTTTTTT.

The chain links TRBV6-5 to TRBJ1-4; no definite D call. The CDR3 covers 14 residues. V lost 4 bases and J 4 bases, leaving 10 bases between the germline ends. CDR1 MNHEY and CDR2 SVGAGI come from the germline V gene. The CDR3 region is CASSSSTGNEKLFF. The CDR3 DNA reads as TGTGCCAGCAGTTCATCGACGGGTAATGAAAAACTGTTTTTT.

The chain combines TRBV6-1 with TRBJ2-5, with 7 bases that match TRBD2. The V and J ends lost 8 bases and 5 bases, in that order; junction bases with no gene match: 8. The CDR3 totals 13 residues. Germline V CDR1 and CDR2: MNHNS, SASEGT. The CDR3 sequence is CASGGDGGETQYF. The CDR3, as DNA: TGTGCCAGCGGAGGAGACGGGGGGGAGACCCAGTACTTC.

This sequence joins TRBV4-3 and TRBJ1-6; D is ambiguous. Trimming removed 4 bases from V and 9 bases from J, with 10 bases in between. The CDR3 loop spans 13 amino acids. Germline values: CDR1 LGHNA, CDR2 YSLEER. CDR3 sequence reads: CASSPVSGSPLHF. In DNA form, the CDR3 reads TGCGCCAGCAGCCCCGTCAGCGGTTCACCCCTCCACTTT.

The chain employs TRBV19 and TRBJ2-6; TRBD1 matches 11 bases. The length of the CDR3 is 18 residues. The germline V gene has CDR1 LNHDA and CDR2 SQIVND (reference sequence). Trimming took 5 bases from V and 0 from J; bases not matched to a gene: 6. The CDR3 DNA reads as TGTGCCAGTAGTGTCCGGGACAGGGGGTTCTCTGGGGCCAACGTCCTGACTTTC. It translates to CASSVRDRGFSGANVLTF.

CDR3 coding DNA: TGCAGCGTCGCGGCTAGTAGGGCCAACGTCCTGACTTTC. Protein: CSVAASRANVLTF. The chain joins TRBV29-1 to TRBJ2-6; D is undetermined. V lost 6 bases, J lost 5 bases, and 11 bases lay in between. Germline CDR1 and CDR2: SQVTM and ANQGSEA. The CDR3 has 13 amino acids.

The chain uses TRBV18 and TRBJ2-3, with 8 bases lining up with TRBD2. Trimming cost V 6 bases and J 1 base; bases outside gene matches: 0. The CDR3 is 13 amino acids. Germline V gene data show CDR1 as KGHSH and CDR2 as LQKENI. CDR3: CASSRGGTDTQYF. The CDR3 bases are TGTGCCAGCTCGCGGGGGGGCACAGATACGCAGTATTTT.

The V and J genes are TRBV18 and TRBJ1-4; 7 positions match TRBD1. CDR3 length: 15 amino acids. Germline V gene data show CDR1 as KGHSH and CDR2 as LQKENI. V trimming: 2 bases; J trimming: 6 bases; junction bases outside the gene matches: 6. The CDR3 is CASSPNQGDDEKLFF. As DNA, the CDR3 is TGTGCCAGCTCACCAAACCAGGGGGATGATGAAAAACTGTTTTTT.

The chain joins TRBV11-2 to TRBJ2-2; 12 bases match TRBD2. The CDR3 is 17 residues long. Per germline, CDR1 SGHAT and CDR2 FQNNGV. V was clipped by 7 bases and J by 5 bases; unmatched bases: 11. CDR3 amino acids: CASTQTSGSRGTGELFF. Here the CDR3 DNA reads TGTGCCAGCACCCAGACTAGCGGGAGCAGGGGGACCGGGGAGCTGTTTTTT.